The rows below give T cell receptor beta chains drawn from one sample of a study of CD8 T cells in Susac syndrome. One entry per CDR3 protein, called by TCRdb with MiXCR from the immunoSEQ multiplex PCR reads. Among more than 150,000 distinct CDR3 sequences, around 94% were seen once, and the ten largest hold about 0.13%. Sequencing was carried out using CD4+ T cells from PBMCs. The receptors derive from a human donor in good health. The CDR3 runs from the conserved cysteine through the conserved F or W. The order of the fields is clone size, D gene, V gene, J gene, CDR3 protein, CDR3 DNA. The D gene is left open where the match is weak. Clone size, where shown, is once, few, many, or a class for clones that have expanded.

abundance: once; d_gene: TRBD1; v_gene: TRBV4-3; j_gene: TRBJ1-1; CDR3aa: CASSPAGGPTFF; CDR3nt: TGCGCCAGCAGCCCGGCAGGGGGCCCAACTTTCTTT
abundance: -; d_gene: -; v_gene: TRBV29-1; j_gene: TRBJ2-2; CDR3aa: CSVEVPNTGELFF; CDR3nt: TGCAGCGTTGAAGTCCCGAACACCGGGGAGCTGTTTTTT
abundance: -; d_gene: TRBD2; v_gene: TRBV29-1; j_gene: TRBJ2-1; CDR3aa: CSVEGDQRGLYEQFF; CDR3nt: TGCAGCGTTGAAGGGGACCAGCGGGGTTTGTATGAGCAGTTCTTC
abundance: -; d_gene: TRBD1; v_gene: TRBV20-1; j_gene: TRBJ2-5; CDR3aa: CSALGQNQETQYF; CDR3nt: TGCAGTGCCCTGGGACAGAACCAAGAGACCCAGTACTTC
abundance: -; d_gene: TRBD1; v_gene: TRBV2; j_gene: TRBJ2-7; CDR3aa: CASRARTGSKLEQYF; CDR3nt: TGTGCCAGCAGGGCCAGGACAGGGTCAAAGCTCGAGCAGTACTTC
abundance: -; d_gene: TRBD1; v_gene: TRBV4-3; j_gene: TRBJ2-3; CDR3aa: CASSRVAGTGGTDTQYF; CDR3nt: TGCGCCAGCAGCCGGGTCGCCGGGACAGGGGGCACGGATACGCAGTATTTT
abundance: -; d_gene: -; v_gene: TRBV7-2; j_gene: TRBJ2-1; CDR3aa: CASSFQGGGYNEQFF; CDR3nt: TGTGCCAGCAGCTTCCAGGGGGGCGGCTACAATGAGCAGTTCTTC
abundance: -; d_gene: -; v_gene: TRBV18; j_gene: TRBJ2-7; CDR3aa: CASSPSGNEQYF; CDR3nt: TGTGCCAGCTCACCGTCCGGGAACGAGCAGTACTTC
abundance: -; d_gene: -; v_gene: TRBV24-1; j_gene: TRBJ2-1; CDR3aa: CATSDNNNEQFF; CDR3nt: TGTGCCACCAGTGACAATAACAATGAGCAGTTCTTC
abundance: -; d_gene: TRBD2; v_gene: TRBV4-2; j_gene: TRBJ2-7; CDR3aa: CASSQQREAYEQYF; CDR3nt: TGTGCCAGCAGCCAACAGCGGGAGGCCTACGAGCAGTACTTC
abundance: -; d_gene: -; v_gene: TRBV7-9; j_gene: TRBJ2-5; CDR3aa: CASSPGQSEETQYF; CDR3nt: TGTGCCAGCAGCCCAGGACAGTCAGAAGAGACCCAGTACTTC
abundance: once; d_gene: -; v_gene: TRBV7-2; j_gene: TRBJ2-5; CDR3aa: CASSEVATETQYF; CDR3nt: TGTGCCAGCAGCGAAGTTGCGACAGAGACCCAGTACTTC
abundance: -; d_gene: -; v_gene: TRBV20-1; j_gene: TRBJ1-5; CDR3aa: CSARVPLNQPQHF; CDR3nt: TGCAGTGCTAGAGTTCCTCTCAATCAGCCCCAGCATTTT
abundance: -; d_gene: TRBD1; v_gene: TRBV29-1; j_gene: TRBJ2-1; CDR3aa: CSVGQGWDNEQFF; CDR3nt: TGCAGCGTCGGACAGGGATGGGACAATGAGCAGTTCTTC
abundance: -; d_gene: -; v_gene: TRBV3-1; j_gene: TRBJ2-1; CDR3aa: CASSFGSPYREEQFF; CDR3nt: TGTGCCAGCAGCTTTGGGAGCCCTTACCGGGAGGAGCAGTTCTTC
abundance: -; d_gene: -; v_gene: TRBV7-3; j_gene: TRBJ2-3; CDR3aa: CASSLSGPDTQYF; CDR3nt: TGTGCCAGCAGCTTAAGCGGTCCAGATACGCAGTATTTT
abundance: -; d_gene: -; v_gene: TRBV11-2; j_gene: TRBJ1-2; CDR3aa: CASSLNEVNYGYTF; CDR3nt: TGTGCCAGCAGCTTAAATGAGGTTAACTATGGCTACACCTTC
abundance: -; d_gene: -; v_gene: TRBV29-1; j_gene: TRBJ2-1; CDR3aa: CSVAGTAYSYNEQFF; CDR3nt: TGCAGCGTGGCCGGGACTGCCTACTCCTACAATGAGCAGTTCTTC
abundance: -; d_gene: -; v_gene: TRBV27; j_gene: TRBJ1-5; CDR3aa: CASSTWTDQPQHF; CDR3nt: TGTGCCAGCAGTACCTGGACGGATCAGCCCCAGCATTTT
abundance: -; d_gene: -; v_gene: TRBV20-1; j_gene: TRBJ1-5; CDR3aa: CSATGSSINQPQHF; CDR3nt: TGCAGTGCTACCGGTAGCAGTATCAATCAGCCCCAGCATTTT
abundance: -; d_gene: -; v_gene: TRBV15; j_gene: TRBJ2-5; CDR3aa: CATSRDGETQYF; CDR3nt: TGTGCCACCAGCAGAGATGGCGAGACCCAGTACTTC
abundance: -; d_gene: -; v_gene: TRBV2; j_gene: TRBJ2-3; CDR3aa: CASRESGTSTDTQYF; CDR3nt: TGTGCCAGCAGGGAGTCCGGGACTAGCACAGATACGCAGTATTTT
abundance: -; d_gene: -; v_gene: TRBV30; j_gene: TRBJ2-1; CDR3aa: CAWSVLRGVNEQFF; CDR3nt: TGTGCCTGGAGTGTACTAAGGGGGGTCAATGAGCAGTTCTTC
abundance: -; d_gene: -; v_gene: TRBV7-9; j_gene: TRBJ1-2; CDR3aa: CASSLLRTDLYGYTF; CDR3nt: TGTGCCAGCAGCTTATTACGGACAGACCTCTATGGCTACACCTTC
abundance: -; d_gene: TRBD2; v_gene: TRBV11-2; j_gene: TRBJ2-1; CDR3aa: CASSSLAGIGEQFF; CDR3nt: TGTGCCAGCAGCTCTCTAGCGGGTATAGGTGAGCAGTTCTTC
abundance: few; d_gene: TRBD1; v_gene: TRBV7-2; j_gene: TRBJ2-7; CDR3aa: CASSLGGPGQWYF; CDR3nt: TGTGCCAGCAGCTTAGGAGGTCCGGGACAGTGGTACTTC
abundance: -; d_gene: -; v_gene: TRBV20-1; j_gene: TRBJ1-2; CDR3aa: CSARDQVNYGYTF; CDR3nt: TGCAGTGCTAGGGATCAGGTTAACTATGGCTACACCTTC
abundance: -; d_gene: TRBD1; v_gene: TRBV2; j_gene: TRBJ2-1; CDR3aa: CAGEQGAVNEQFF; CDR3nt: TGTGCCGGAGAACAGGGGGCAGTAAATGAGCAGTTCTTC
abundance: -; d_gene: -; v_gene: TRBV29-1; j_gene: TRBJ2-5; CDR3aa: CSVGWGQTQYF; CDR3nt: TGCAGCGTCGGTTGGGGACAGACCCAGTACTTC
abundance: -; d_gene: -; v_gene: TRBV5-6; j_gene: TRBJ1-5; CDR3aa: CASSLAGFGGQPQHF; CDR3nt: TGTGCCAGCAGCTTGGCGGGGTTCGGCGGTCAGCCCCAGCATTTT
abundance: -; d_gene: -; v_gene: TRBV9; j_gene: TRBJ2-3; CDR3aa: CASSVESMGDTQYF; CDR3nt: TGTGCCAGCAGCGTAGAAAGTATGGGAGATACGCAGTATTTT
abundance: -; d_gene: -; v_gene: TRBV9; j_gene: TRBJ2-2; CDR3aa: CASSPRQERTGELFF; CDR3nt: TGTGCCAGCAGCCCCAGACAGGAACGCACCGGGGAGCTGTTTTTT
abundance: -; d_gene: -; v_gene: TRBV28; j_gene: TRBJ1-6; CDR3aa: CASSFPGTSLNSPLHF; CDR3nt: TGTGCCAGCAGTTTCCCCGGGACATCTCTAAATTCACCCCTCCACTTT
abundance: -; d_gene: -; v_gene: TRBV24-1; j_gene: TRBJ2-3; CDR3aa: CATSDRPGAGGTDTQYF; CDR3nt: TGTGCCACCAGTGATCGTCCCGGTGCGGGCGGCACAGATACGCAGTATTTT
abundance: once; d_gene: -; v_gene: TRBV11-2; j_gene: TRBJ2-7; CDR3aa: CASSSEGGARAHEQYF; CDR3nt: TGTGCCAGCAGCTCTGAGGGGGGAGCAAGGGCCCACGAGCAGTACTTC
abundance: -; d_gene: -; v_gene: TRBV6-6; j_gene: TRBJ2-7; CDR3aa: CASSPTAGHYEQYF; CDR3nt: TGTGCCAGCAGTCCCACCGCGGGGCACTACGAGCAGTACTTC
abundance: -; d_gene: TRBD1; v_gene: TRBV24-1; j_gene: TRBJ2-5; CDR3aa: CATSDGTGDQETQYF; CDR3nt: TGTGCCACCAGTGACGGGACAGGGGACCAAGAGACCCAGTACTTC
abundance: once; d_gene: TRBD2; v_gene: TRBV5-4; j_gene: TRBJ2-7; CDR3aa: CASSLAGSGGREQYF; CDR3nt: TGTGCCAGCAGCTTGGCTGGTAGCGGGGGGCGCGAGCAGTACTTC
abundance: -; d_gene: -; v_gene: TRBV20-1; j_gene: TRBJ2-1; CDR3aa: CSARAVSEQFF; CDR3nt: TGCAGTGCTAGGGCGGTCTCGGAGCAGTTCTTC
abundance: -; d_gene: -; v_gene: TRBV18; j_gene: TRBJ1-4; CDR3aa: CASSPRGRGEKLFF; CDR3nt: TGTGCCAGCTCACCACGGGGGCGCGGGGAAAAACTGTTTTTT
abundance: -; d_gene: -; v_gene: TRBV4-2; j_gene: TRBJ2-2; CDR3aa: CASSQEWNTGELFF; CDR3nt: TGTGCCAGCAGCCAAGAATGGAACACCGGGGAGCTGTTTTTT
abundance: -; d_gene: -; v_gene: TRBV12-3/TRBV12-4; j_gene: TRBJ2-4; CDR3aa: CASSLGRTNIQYF; CDR3nt: TGTGCCAGCAGTTTGGGGCGGACAAACATTCAGTACTTC
abundance: -; d_gene: -; v_gene: TRBV9; j_gene: TRBJ1-1; CDR3aa: CASSEAPNTEAFF; CDR3nt: TGTGCCAGCAGCGAAGCCCCGAACACTGAAGCTTTCTTT
abundance: -; d_gene: -; v_gene: TRBV27; j_gene: TRBJ2-4; CDR3aa: CASKLAHRRGDIQYF; CDR3nt: TGTGCCAGCAAATTGGCTCATAGGAGGGGGGACATTCAGTACTTC
abundance: -; d_gene: -; v_gene: TRBV30; j_gene: TRBJ1-1; CDR3aa: CAWSPGTRAFF; CDR3nt: TGTGCCTGGAGCCCCGGGACTCGAGCTTTCTTT
abundance: -; d_gene: -; v_gene: TRBV29-1; j_gene: TRBJ2-1; CDR3aa: CSVDPQGIDEQFF; CDR3nt: TGCAGCGTTGACCCCCAGGGGATCGATGAGCAGTTCTTC
abundance: -; d_gene: -; v_gene: TRBV28; j_gene: TRBJ1-1; CDR3aa: CASNLWGLNTEAFF; CDR3nt: TGTGCCAGCAATCTCTGGGGTTTGAACACTGAAGCTTTCTTT
abundance: -; d_gene: -; v_gene: TRBV19; j_gene: TRBJ1-2; CDR3aa: CASSPRTSSNYGYTF; CDR3nt: TGTGCCAGTAGTCCCCGGACCTCGAGCAACTATGGCTACACCTTC
abundance: -; d_gene: -; v_gene: TRBV29-1; j_gene: TRBJ2-1; CDR3aa: CSVARMSYNEQFF; CDR3nt: TGCAGCGTTGCCAGAATGTCCTACAATGAGCAGTTCTTC
abundance: -; d_gene: -; v_gene: TRBV5-1; j_gene: TRBJ2-1; CDR3aa: CASSLGSEYSYNEQFF; CDR3nt: TGCGCCAGCAGCTTGGGTTCCGAGTACTCCTACAATGAGCAGTTCTTC
abundance: once; d_gene: -; v_gene: TRBV6-6; j_gene: TRBJ1-5; CDR3aa: CASRTTGYSNQPQHF; CDR3nt: TGTGCCAGCAGGACGACAGGATATAGCAATCAGCCCCAGCATTTT
abundance: -; d_gene: -; v_gene: TRBV25-1; j_gene: TRBJ1-2; CDR3aa: CASSERRHYGYTF; CDR3nt: TGTGCCAGCAGTGAGCGACGGCACTATGGCTACACCTTC
abundance: -; d_gene: -; v_gene: TRBV20-1; j_gene: TRBJ2-7; CDR3aa: CSAPYVRPTFEQYF; CDR3nt: TGCAGTGCTCCTTACGTCCGGCCTACCTTCGAGCAGTACTTC
abundance: -; d_gene: -; v_gene: TRBV7-9; j_gene: TRBJ1-5; CDR3aa: CASGESNQPQHF; CDR3nt: TGTGCAAGTGGGGAAAGCAATCAGCCCCAGCATTTT
abundance: -; d_gene: TRBD2; v_gene: TRBV20-1; j_gene: TRBJ2-5; CDR3aa: CSAPLAGLSQETQYF; CDR3nt: TGCAGTGCTCCTCTAGCGGGGTTATCCCAAGAGACCCAGTACTTC